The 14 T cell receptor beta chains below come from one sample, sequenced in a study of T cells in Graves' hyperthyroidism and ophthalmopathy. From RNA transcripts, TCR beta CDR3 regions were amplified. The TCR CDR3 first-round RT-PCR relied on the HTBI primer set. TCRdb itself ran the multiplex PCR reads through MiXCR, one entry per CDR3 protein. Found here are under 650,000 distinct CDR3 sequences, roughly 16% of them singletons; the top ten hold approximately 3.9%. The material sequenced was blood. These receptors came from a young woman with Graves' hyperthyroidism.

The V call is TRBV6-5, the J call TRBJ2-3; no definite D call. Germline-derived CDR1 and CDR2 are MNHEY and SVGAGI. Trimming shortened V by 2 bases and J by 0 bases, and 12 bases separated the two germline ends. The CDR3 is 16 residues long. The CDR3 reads CASSYHRGSSTDTQYF. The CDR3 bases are TGTGCCAGCAGTTACCACCGCGGATCTAGCACAGATACGCAGTATTTT.

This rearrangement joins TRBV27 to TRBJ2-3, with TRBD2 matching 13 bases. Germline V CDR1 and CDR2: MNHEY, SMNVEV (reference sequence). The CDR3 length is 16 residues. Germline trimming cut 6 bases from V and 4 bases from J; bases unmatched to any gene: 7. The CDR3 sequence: CASSRTSGSVADTQYF. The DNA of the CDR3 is TGTGCCAGCAGCCGGACTAGCGGGAGTGTCGCAGATACGCAGTATTTT.

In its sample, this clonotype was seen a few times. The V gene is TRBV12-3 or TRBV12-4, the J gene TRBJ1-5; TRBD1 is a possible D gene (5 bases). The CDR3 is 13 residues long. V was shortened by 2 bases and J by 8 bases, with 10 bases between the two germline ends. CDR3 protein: CASSLRWGEPQHF. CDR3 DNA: TGTGCCAGCAGTTTAAGATGGGGGGAGCCCCAGCATTTT.

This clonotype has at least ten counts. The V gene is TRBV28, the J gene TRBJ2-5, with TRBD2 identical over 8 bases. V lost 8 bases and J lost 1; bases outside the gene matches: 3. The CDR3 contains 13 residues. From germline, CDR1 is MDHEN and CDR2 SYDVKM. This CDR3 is CASRGLAQETQYF. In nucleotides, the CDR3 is TGTGCCAGCCGAGGACTAGCCCAAGAGACCCAGTACTTC.

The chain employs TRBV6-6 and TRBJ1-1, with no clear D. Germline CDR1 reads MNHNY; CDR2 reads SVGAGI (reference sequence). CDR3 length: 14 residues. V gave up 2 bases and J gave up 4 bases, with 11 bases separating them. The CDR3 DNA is TGTGCCAGCAGTTACACACAACAAGCCACTGAAGCTTTCTTT. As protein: CASSYTQQATEAFF.

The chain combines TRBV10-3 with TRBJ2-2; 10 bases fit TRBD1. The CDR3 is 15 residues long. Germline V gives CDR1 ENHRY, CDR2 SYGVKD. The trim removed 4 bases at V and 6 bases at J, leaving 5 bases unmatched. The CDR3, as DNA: TGTGCCATCAGTGGGGAGACAGGGGGCCCCGGGGAGCTGTTTTTT. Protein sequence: CAISGETGGPGELFF.

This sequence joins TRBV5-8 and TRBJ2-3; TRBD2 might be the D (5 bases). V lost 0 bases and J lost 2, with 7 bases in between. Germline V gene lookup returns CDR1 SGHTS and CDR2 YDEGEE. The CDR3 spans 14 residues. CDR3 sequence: CASSLGGITDTQYF. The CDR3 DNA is TGTGCCAGCAGCTTGGGAGGGATCACAGATACGCAGTATTTT. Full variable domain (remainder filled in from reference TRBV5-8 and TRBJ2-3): EAGVTQSPTHLIKTRGQQATLRCSPISGHTSVYWYQQALGLGLQFLLWYDEGEERNRGNFPPRFSGRQFPNYSSELNVNALELEDSALYLCASSLGGITDTQYFGPGTRLTVL.

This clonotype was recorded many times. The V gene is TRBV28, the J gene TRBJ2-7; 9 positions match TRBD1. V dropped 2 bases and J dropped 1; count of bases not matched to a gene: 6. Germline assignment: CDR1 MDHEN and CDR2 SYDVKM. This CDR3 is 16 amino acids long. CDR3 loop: CASSLLPGQGSYEQYF. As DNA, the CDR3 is TGTGCCAGCAGTTTACTACCGGGACAGGGATCCTACGAGCAGTACTTC.

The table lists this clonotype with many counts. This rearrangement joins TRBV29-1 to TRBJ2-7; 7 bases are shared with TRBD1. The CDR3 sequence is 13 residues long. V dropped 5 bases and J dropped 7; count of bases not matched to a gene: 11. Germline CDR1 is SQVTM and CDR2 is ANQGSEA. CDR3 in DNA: TGCAGCGTTCTAAGACAGGGACGCCTAGAGCAGTACTTC. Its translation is CSVLRQGRLEQYF.

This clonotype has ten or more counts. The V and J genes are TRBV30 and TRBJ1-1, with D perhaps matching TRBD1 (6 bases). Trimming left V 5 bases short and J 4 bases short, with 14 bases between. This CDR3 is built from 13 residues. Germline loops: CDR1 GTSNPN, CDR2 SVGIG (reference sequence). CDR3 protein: CAWATGWGTEAFF. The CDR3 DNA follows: TGTGCCTGGGCCACAGGGTGGGGCACTGAAGCTTTCTTT.

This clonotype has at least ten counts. CDR3 sequence (DNA): TGTGCCAGCAGTTTAGAACGGGCACGGGGCTACACCTTC. Translation: CASSLERARGYTF. The rearrangement joins TRBV28 to TRBJ1-2; no firm D call. Germline V lookup: CDR1 MDHEN, CDR2 SYDVKM. CDR3 length: 13 amino acids. The germline V and J ends were trimmed by 2 bases and 8 bases, with 12 bases remaining between them.

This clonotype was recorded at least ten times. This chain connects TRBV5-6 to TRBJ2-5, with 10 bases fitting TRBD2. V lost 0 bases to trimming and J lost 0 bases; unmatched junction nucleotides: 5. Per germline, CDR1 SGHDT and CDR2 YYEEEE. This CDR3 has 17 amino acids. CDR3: CASSLVTGLADQETQYF. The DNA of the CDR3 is TGTGCCAGCAGCTTGGTAACCGGACTAGCGGACCAAGAGACCCAGTACTTC.

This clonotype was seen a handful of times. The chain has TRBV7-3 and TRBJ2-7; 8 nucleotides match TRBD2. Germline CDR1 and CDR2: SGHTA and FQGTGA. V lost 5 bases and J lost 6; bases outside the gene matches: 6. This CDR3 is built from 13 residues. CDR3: CASSTSSGSEQYF. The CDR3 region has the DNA TGTGCCAGCAGCACCTCAAGCGGGAGCGAGCAGTACTTC.

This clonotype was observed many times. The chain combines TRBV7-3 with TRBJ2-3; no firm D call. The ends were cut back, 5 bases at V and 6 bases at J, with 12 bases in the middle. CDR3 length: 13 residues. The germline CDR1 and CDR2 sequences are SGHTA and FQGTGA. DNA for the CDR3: TGTGCCAGCAGCAGGACCTCGACTGATACGCAGTATTTT. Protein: CASSRTSTDTQYF.